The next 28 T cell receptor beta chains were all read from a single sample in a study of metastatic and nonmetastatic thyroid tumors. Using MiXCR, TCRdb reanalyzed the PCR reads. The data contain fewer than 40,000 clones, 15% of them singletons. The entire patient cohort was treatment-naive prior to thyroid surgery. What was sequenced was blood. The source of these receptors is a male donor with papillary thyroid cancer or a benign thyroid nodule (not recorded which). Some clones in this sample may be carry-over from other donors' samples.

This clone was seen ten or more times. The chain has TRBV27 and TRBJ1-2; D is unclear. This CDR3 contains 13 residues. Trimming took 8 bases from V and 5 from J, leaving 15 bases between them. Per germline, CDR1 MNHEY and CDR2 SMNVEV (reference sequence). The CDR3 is CASGRSLGYGYTF. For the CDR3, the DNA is TGTGCCAGCGGCAGGTCTCTAGGATATGGCTACACCTTC.

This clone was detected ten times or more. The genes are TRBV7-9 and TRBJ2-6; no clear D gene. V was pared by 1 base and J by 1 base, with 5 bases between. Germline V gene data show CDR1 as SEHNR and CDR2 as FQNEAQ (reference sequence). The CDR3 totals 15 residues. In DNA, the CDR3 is TGTGCCAGCAGCTTAGAGGTTTCTGGGGCCAACGTCCTGACTTTC. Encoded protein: CASSLEVSGANVLTF.

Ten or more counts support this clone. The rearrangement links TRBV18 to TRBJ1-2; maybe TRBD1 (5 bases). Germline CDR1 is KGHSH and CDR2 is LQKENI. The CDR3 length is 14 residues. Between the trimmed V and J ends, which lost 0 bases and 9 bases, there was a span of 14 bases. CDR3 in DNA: TGTGCCAGCTCACCACCCGCAGGGAGGCGGAGCTACACCTTC. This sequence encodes CASSPPAGRRSYTF.

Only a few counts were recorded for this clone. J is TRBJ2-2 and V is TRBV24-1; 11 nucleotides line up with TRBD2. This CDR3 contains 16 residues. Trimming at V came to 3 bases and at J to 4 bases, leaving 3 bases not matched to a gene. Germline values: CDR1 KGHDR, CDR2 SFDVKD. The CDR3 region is CATSDGLAGITGELFF. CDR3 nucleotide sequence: TGTGCCACCAGTGATGGACTAGCGGGTATCACCGGGGAGCTGTTTTTT.

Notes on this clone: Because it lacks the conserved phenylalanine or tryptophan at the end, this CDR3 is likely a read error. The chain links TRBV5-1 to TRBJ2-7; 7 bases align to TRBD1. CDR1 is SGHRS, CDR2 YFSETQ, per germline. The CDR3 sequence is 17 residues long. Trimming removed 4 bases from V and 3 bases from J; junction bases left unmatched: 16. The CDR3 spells CASSLEIGGDILYEQYL. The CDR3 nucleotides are TGCGCCAGCAGCCTGGAGATAGGGGGCGATATACTCTACGAGCAGTACCTC.

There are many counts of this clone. The CDR3 nucleotides are TGTGCCAGCAGCGACGGGGGGAATACGCAGTATTTT. Translating gives CASSDGGNTQYF. The chain uses TRBV5-6 and TRBJ2-3; 7 nucleotides agree with TRBD2. V dropped 4 bases and J dropped 7; count of bases not matched to a gene: 3. The CDR3 covers 12 residues. Germline V gene data show CDR1 as SGHDT and CDR2 as YYEEEE.

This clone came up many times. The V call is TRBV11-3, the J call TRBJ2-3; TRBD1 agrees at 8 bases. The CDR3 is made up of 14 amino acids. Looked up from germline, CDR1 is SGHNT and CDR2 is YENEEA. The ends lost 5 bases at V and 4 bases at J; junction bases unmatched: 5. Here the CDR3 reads CASSPWTGSDTQYF. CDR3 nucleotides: TGTGCCAGCAGCCCTTGGACAGGGTCAGATACGCAGTATTTT. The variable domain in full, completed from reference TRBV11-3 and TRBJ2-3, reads EAGVVQSPRYKIIEKKQPVAFWCNPISGHNTLYWYLQNLGQGPELLIRYENEEAVDDSQLPKDRFSAERLKGVDSTLKIQPAELGDSAVYLCASSPWTGSDTQYFGPGTRLTVL.

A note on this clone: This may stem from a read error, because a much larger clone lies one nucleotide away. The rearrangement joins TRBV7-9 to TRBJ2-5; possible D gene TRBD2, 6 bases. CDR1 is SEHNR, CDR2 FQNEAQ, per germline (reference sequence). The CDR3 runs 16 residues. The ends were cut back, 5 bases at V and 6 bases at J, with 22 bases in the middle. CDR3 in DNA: TGTGCCAGCAGCACCCTGCGGGGCACCTTCGGGCAGACCCAGTACTTC. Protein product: CASSTLRGTFGQTQYF.

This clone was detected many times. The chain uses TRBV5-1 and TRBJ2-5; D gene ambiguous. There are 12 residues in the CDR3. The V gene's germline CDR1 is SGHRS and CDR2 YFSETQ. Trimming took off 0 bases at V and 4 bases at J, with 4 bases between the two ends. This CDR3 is CASSLDLETQYF. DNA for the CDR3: TGCGCCAGCAGCTTGGATTTAGAGACCCAGTACTTC. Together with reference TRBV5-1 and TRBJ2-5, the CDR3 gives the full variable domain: KAGVTQTPRYLIKTRGQQVTLSCSPISGHRSVSWYQQTPGQGLQFLFEYFSETQRNKGNFPGRFSGRQFSNSRSEMNVSTLELGDSALYLCASSLDLETQYFGPGTRLLVL.

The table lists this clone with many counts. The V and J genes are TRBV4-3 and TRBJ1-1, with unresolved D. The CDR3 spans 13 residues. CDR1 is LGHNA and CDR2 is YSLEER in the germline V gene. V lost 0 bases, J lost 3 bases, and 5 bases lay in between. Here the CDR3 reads CASSQDFYTEAFF. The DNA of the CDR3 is TGCGCCAGCAGCCAAGATTTTTACACTGAAGCTTTCTTT.

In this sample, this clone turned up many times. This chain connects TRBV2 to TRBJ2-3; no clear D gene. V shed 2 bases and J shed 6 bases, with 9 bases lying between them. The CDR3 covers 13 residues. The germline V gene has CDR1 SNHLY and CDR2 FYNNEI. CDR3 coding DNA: TGTGCCAGCAGTGAAAATTTATTCGATACGCAGTATTTT. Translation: CASSENLFDTQYF. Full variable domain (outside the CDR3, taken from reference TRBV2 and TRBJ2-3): EPEVTQTPSHQVTQMGQEVILRCVPISNHLYFYWYRQILGQKVEFLVSFYNNEISEKSEIFDDQFSVERPDGSNFTLKIRSTKLEDSAMYFCASSENLFDTQYFGPGTRLTVL.

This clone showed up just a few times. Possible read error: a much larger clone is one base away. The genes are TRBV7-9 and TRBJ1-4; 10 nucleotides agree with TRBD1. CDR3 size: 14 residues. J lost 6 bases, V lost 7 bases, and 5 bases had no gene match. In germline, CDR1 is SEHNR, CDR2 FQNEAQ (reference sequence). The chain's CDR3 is CASITGTGDEKLFF. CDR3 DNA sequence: TGTGCCAGCATAACCGGGACAGGGGATGAAAAACTGTTTTTT.

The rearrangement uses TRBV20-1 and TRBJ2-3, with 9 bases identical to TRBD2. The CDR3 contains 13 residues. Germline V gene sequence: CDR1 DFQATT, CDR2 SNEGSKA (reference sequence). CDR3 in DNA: TGCATAGCTCTTAGCGGGAGCGCATATACGCAGTATTTT. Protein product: CIALSGSAYTQYF.

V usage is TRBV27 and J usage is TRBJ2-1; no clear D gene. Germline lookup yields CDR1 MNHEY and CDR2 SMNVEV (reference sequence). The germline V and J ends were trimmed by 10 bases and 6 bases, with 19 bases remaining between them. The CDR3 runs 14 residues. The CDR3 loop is CATRPLMVLNEQFF. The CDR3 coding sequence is TGTGCCACTAGACCCCTGATGGTACTCAATGAGCAGTTCTTC.

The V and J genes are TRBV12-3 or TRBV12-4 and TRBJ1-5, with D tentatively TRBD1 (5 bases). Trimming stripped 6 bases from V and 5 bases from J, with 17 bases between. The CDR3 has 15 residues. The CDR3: CASRPSGRRYQPQHF. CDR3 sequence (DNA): TGTGCCAGCAGACCTTCAGGGAGGAGGTATCAGCCCCAGCATTTT.

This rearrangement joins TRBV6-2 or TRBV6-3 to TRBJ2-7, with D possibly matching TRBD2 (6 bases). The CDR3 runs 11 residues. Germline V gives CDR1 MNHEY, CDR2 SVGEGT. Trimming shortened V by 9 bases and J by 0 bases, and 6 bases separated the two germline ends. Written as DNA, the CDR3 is TGTGCCAGTAGCGGCTCCTACGAGCAGTACTTC. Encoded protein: CASSGSYEQYF.

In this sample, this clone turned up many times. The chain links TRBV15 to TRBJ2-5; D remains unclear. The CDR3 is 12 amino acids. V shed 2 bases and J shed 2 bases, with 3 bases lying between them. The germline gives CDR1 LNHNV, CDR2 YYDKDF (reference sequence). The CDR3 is CATSRQQETQYF. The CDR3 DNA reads TGTGCCACCAGCAGACAGCAAGAGACCCAGTACTTC.

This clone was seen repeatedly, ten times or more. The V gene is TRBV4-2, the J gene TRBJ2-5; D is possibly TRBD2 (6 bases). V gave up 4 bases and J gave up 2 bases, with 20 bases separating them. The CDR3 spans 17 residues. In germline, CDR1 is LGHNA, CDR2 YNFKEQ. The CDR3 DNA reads TGTGCCAGCAGCCCCGGGGGTATGACAGACAATCAAGAGACCCAGTACTTC. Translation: CASSPGGMTDNQETQYF.

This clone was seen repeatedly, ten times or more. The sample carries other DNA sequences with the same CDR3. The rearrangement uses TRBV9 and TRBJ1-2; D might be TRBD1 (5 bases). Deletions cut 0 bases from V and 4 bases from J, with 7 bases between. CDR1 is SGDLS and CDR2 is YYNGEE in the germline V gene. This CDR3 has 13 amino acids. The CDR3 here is CASSVDQGYGYTF. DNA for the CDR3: TGTGCCAGCAGCGTAGACCAGGGCTATGGCTACACCTTC.

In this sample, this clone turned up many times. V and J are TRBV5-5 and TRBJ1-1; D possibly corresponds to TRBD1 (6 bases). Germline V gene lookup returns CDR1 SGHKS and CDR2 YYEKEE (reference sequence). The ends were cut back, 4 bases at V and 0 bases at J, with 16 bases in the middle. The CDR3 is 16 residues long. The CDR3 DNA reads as TGTGCCAGCAGCCGAAACCCTGACAGGCTGAACACTGAAGCTTTCTTT. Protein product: CASSRNPDRLNTEAFF.

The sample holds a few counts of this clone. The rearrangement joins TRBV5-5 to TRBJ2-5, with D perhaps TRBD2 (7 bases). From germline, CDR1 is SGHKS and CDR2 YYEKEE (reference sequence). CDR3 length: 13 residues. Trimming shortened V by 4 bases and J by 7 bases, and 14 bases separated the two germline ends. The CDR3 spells CASSRPGEGTQYF. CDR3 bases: TGTGCCAGCAGCCGCCCAGGGGAGGGGACCCAGTACTTC.

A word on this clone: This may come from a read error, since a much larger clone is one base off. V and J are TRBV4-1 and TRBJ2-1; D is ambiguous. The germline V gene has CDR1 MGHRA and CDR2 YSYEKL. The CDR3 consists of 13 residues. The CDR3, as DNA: TGCGCCAGCAGCCAAGGCGGAGTCAATCAGCAGTTCTTC. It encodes CASSQGGVNQQFF.

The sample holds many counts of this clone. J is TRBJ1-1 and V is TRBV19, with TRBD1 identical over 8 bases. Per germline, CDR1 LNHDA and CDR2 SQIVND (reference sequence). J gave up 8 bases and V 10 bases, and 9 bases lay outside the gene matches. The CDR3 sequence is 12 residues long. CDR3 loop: CATSDRAGEAFF. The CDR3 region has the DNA TGTGCCACCTCGGACAGGGCGGGGGAAGCTTTCTTT.

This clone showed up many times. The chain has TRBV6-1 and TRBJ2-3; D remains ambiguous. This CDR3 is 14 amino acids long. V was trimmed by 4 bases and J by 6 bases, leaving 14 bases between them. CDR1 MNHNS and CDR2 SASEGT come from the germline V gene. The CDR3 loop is CASSGMAASDTQYF. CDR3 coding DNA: TGTGCCAGCAGTGGAATGGCAGCAAGTGATACGCAGTATTTT.

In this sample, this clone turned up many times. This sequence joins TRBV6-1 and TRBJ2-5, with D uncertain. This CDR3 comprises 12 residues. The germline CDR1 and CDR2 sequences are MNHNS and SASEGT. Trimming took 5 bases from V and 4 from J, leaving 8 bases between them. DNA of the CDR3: TGTGCCAGCAGTCCTCTCTCAGAGACCCAGTACTTC. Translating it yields CASSPLSETQYF.

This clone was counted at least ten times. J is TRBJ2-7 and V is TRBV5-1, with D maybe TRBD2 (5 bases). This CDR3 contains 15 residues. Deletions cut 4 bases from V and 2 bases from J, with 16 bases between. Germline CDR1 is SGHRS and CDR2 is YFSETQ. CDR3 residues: CASSAREGSTYEQYF. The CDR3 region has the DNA TGCGCCAGCAGCGCCCGAGAGGGCTCGACCTACGAGCAGTACTTC.

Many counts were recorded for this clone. CDR3 nucleotide sequence: TGTGCCAGCAGCTGGGGCAGGTTCTACAATGAGCAGTTCTTC. It encodes CASSWGRFYNEQFF. The V gene is TRBV5-8, the J gene TRBJ2-1; D perhaps matches TRBD1 (5 bases). CDR3 size: 14 residues. V gave up 3 bases and J gave up 3 bases, with 10 bases separating them. In germline, CDR1 is SGHTS, CDR2 YDEGEE.

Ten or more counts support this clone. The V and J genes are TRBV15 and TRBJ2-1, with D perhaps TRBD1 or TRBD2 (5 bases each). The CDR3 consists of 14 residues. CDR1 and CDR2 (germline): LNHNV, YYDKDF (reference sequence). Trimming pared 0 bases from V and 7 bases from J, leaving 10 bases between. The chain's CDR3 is CATSRDRWGNEQFF. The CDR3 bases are TGTGCCACCAGCAGAGACCGGTGGGGGAATGAGCAGTTCTTC.